The clone carrying this TCR beta chain was detected once. Enrolled through a virtual design, the participants were between about 18 and 100 years of age and came from some 25 US areas. What the recovered Cohort 3 donors had was two negative PCRs, clearance, or symptom resolution. Clones were read by immunoSEQ multiplex PCR, and TCRdb kept only the in-frame ones, dropping some. The table lists hundreds of thousands of clones, approximately 84% of them singletons. The data stem from a study of blood T cell repertoires in COVID-19. The specimen sequenced was PBMCs or T cells enriched from blood (not recorded which). The clonotype was recovered from a man aged 18-30 years who had recovered from COVID-19.

This chain's CDR3 is CASSRPGLAYYEQYF. The CDR3 nucleotides read TGTGCCAGCAGCAGGCCGGGACTAGCGTACTACGAGCAGTACTTC. This rearrangement joins TRBV7-2 to TRBJ2-7; TRBD2 aligns across 10 bases. V lost 5 bases, J lost 3 bases, and 7 bases stayed unmatched. The CDR3 consists of 15 residues. Germline V CDR1 and CDR2: SGHTA, FQGNSA.